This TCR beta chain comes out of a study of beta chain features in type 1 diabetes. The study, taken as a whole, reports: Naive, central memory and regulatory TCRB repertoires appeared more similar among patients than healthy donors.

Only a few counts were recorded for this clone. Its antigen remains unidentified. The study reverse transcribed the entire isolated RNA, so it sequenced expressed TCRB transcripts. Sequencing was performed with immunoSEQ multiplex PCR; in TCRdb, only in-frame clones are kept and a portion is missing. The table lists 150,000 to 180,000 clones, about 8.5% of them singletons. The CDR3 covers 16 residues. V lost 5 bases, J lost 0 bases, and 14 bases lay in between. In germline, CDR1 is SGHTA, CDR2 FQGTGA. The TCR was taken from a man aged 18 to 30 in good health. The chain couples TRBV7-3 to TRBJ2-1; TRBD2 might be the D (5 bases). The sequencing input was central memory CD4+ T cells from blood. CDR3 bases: TGTGCCAGCAGCGCCCCCGGGGTCAGCTCCTACAATGAGCAGTTCTTC. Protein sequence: CASSAPGVSSYNEQFF.